This TCR beta chain was profiled in a study of T cell responses to AZD1222 COVID-19 vaccine. TCRdb's copy holds only in-frame clones and misses some; the assay was immunoSEQ multiplex PCR. The sample has approximately 73,000 clones; roughly four fifths are singletons. The CDR3 spans 15 residues. CDR1 and CDR2 (germline): LGHDT, YNNKEL (reference sequence). V lost 4 bases to trimming and J lost 4 bases; unmatched junction nucleotides: 8. This chain connects TRBV3-1 (or the pseudogene TRBV3-2) to TRBJ1-2; 8 bases map to TRBD1. Sequencing used peripheral blood, obtained on day 0 of AZD1222 vaccination. The sequence derives from an adult in good health. CDR3 in amino acids: CASSPGTGRAYGYTF. The DNA of the CDR3 is TGTGCCAGCAGCCCGGGGACAGGTCGGGCCTATGGCTACACCTTC.